These 14 T cell receptor beta chains were all obtained from the same sample, sequenced in a study of shared clonotypes between healthy human individuals. TCRdb keeps only in-frame clones here, not all; method: immunoSEQ multiplex PCR. The top ten clones hold roughly 1.2% of a sample with some 1,400,000 clones, 96% of them seen once. Sequences were obtained from naive CD4+ T cells sorted from blood. The subset here: CD45RA+ positively selected. These receptors all come from a young man in good health.

V usage is TRBV4-2 and J usage is TRBJ2-5; weak D call: TRBD1 (6 bases). The CDR3 spans 15 residues. From germline, CDR1 is LGHNA and CDR2 YNFKEQ. The V and J ends lost 3 bases and 4 bases respectively, with 15 bases between them. CDR3 coding DNA: TGTGCCAGCAGCCAGGGATCAGGGGTGGTAGAGACCCAGTACTTC. Translation gives CASSQGSGVVETQYF.

The V and J genes are TRBV5-4 and TRBJ2-5; possible D gene TRBD1, 5 bases. Trimming took off 2 bases at V and 0 bases at J, with 8 bases between the two ends. This CDR3 is built from 14 residues. Germline V lookup: CDR1 SGHNT, CDR2 YYREEE (reference sequence). The CDR3 DNA follows: TGTGCCAGCAGCTTTAGGGGAAACCAAGAGACCCAGTACTTC. Its translation: CASSFRGNQETQYF.

The CDR3 reads CASSPPGTLSDTQYF. The DNA of the CDR3 is TGTGCCAGCTCACCTCCCGGGACTCTCTCGGATACGCAGTATTTT. J is TRBJ2-3 and V is TRBV18, with a weak D call TRBD2 (6 bases). Germline CDR1 is KGHSH and CDR2 is LQKENI. The V and J ends lost 3 bases and 6 bases respectively, with 16 bases between them. The CDR3 totals 15 residues.

Remarks on this clone: At the DNA level, this CDR3 is encoded by other sequences in the same sample as well. This chain connects TRBV5-4 to TRBJ2-1; the match to TRBD2 covers 11 bases. The CDR3 extends over 15 amino acids. Germline lookup yields CDR1 SGHNT and CDR2 YYREEE (reference sequence). Trimming at V came to 4 bases and at J to 3 bases, leaving 3 bases not matched to a gene. CDR3 in amino acids: CASSHGTSGYNEQFF. Here the CDR3 DNA reads TGTGCCAGCAGCCACGGGACTAGCGGCTACAATGAGCAGTTCTTC.

The count of this clone is one. The V and J genes are TRBV28 and TRBJ1-2; D possibly corresponds to TRBD1 (5 bases). The CDR3 sequence is 14 residues long. The V end lost 7 bases, the J end lost 4 bases, and 16 bases lay between the germline ends. Looked up from germline, CDR1 is MDHEN and CDR2 is SYDVKM. The CDR3 reads CASNPGGFVYGYTF. CDR3 DNA sequence: TGTGCCAGCAACCCGGGGGGGTTCGTCTATGGCTACACCTTC.

The chain uses TRBV28 and TRBJ1-2; D not certain. V was trimmed by 3 bases and J by 2 bases, leaving 19 bases between them. CDR1 and CDR2 from the germline V gene are MDHEN and SYDVKM. CDR3 length: 17 residues. CDR3 coding DNA: TGTGCCAGCAGTTTCCGCGGGCTGGTACCTAGCAACTATGGCTACACCTTC. Its translation is CASSFRGLVPSNYGYTF.

The V gene is TRBV2, the J gene TRBJ2-7; 8 bases agree with TRBD1. The J segment lost 2 bases and the V segment lost 11 bases, leaving 5 bases of the junction unmatched. Germline lookup yields CDR1 SNHLY and CDR2 FYNNEI. This CDR3 is built from 12 residues. The CDR3: CACGTGAYEQYF. The CDR3 coding sequence is TGTGCCTGCGGGACAGGAGCCTACGAGCAGTACTTC.

V and J are TRBV10-3 and TRBJ2-5; D is undetermined. This CDR3 has 12 residues. Trimming cost V 7 bases and J 5 bases, with 11 bases left between them. Germline V gives CDR1 ENHRY, CDR2 SYGVKD. DNA for the CDR3: TGTGCCATCAATTCCGGAACGGAGACCCAGTACTTC. Translation: CAINSGTETQYF.

The chain has TRBV5-6 and TRBJ2-3, with 7 bases lining up with TRBD2. CDR3 length: 16 residues. With V trimmed by 2 bases and J by 6 bases, 12 bases remained unmatched. Germline V gene lookup returns CDR1 SGHDT and CDR2 YYEEEE. CDR3: CASSLLATREGDTQYF. CDR3 nucleotide sequence: TGTGCCAGCAGCTTACTCGCCACTAGGGAGGGGGATACGCAGTATTTT.

The chain carries TRBV7-2 and TRBJ2-5, with 11 bases aligning to TRBD1. Germline CDR1 is SGHTA and CDR2 is FQGNSA. This CDR3 spans 15 amino acids. Trimming at V came to 5 bases and at J to 5 bases, leaving 7 bases not matched to a gene. Here the CDR3 reads CASSPGTGGFETQYF. The CDR3 DNA reads TGTGCCAGCAGCCCCGGGACAGGGGGTTTTGAGACCCAGTACTTC.

The CDR3 sequence: CASSKPLQGGDTQYF. CDR3 DNA: TGTGCCAGTAGTAAACCTTTACAGGGCGGAGATACGCAGTATTTT. The chain recombines TRBV19 with TRBJ2-3; D is possibly TRBD1 (6 bases). This CDR3 has 15 amino acids. V shed 4 bases and J shed 5 bases, with 16 bases lying between them. The germline V gene has CDR1 LNHDA and CDR2 SQIVND (reference sequence).

This clone appeared a single time. This sample includes further DNA sequences coding for the same CDR3. This sequence joins TRBV18 and TRBJ2-7, with no clear D. The CDR3 is 11 residues long. From germline, CDR1 is KGHSH and CDR2 LQKENI. The germline V and J ends were trimmed by 5 bases and 2 bases, with 4 bases remaining between them. The DNA of the CDR3 is TGTGCCAGCTCATCAACCTACGAGCAGTACTTC. This translates into CASSSTYEQYF.

The rearrangement uses TRBV15 and TRBJ1-2; 7 bases match TRBD1. Germline trimming cut 3 bases from V and 8 bases from J; bases unmatched to any gene: 6. CDR3 length equals 13 residues. Germline V gene data show CDR1 as LNHNV and CDR2 as YYDKDF (reference sequence). CDR3 nucleotides: TGTGCCACCAGCAGGCAGGGGGGCTGGGGCTACACCTTC. This sequence encodes CATSRQGGWGYTF.

This sequence joins TRBV4-1 and TRBJ2-5; 11 nucleotides align to TRBD1. Germline CDR1 and CDR2: MGHRA and YSYEKL. The CDR3 length is 15 residues. The trim removed 5 bases at V and 5 bases at J, leaving 7 bases unmatched. Here the CDR3 DNA reads TGCGCCAGCAGCAAAGGACAGGGGGCTTGGGAGACCCAGTACTTC. It is translated as CASSKGQGAWETQYF.